The 5 T cell receptor beta chains below all came from one sample that was sequenced in a study of blood T cell repertoires in COVID-19. Profiled with immunoSEQ multiplex PCR; TCRdb holds only in-frame clones, not every one. In the table there are 100,000 to 150,000 clones, around three quarters of which are singletons. Sequencing was carried out using peripheral blood. The receptor set was obtained from a man aged 35 to 55 with active or convalescent COVID-19.

The J gene is TRBJ2-2, the V gene TRBV6-4; TRBD2 agrees at 9 bases. With 3 bases clipped from V and 4 bases from J, the junction kept 0 bases outside the gene matches. This CDR3 is 14 amino acids long. The germline gives CDR1 MRHNA, CDR2 SNTAGT. The CDR3 nucleotides are TGTGCCAGCAGTGAGCGGGGGGGCACCGGGGAGCTGTTTTTT. It yields the protein CASSERGGTGELFF.

This clone was observed once. This chain connects TRBV3-1 (or the pseudogene TRBV3-2) to TRBJ2-2; a weak D match, TRBD2 (6 bases). Germline V gene lookup returns CDR1 LGHDT and CDR2 YNNKEL (reference sequence). The V end lost 4 bases, the J end lost 3 bases, and 18 bases lay between the germline ends. The CDR3 is made up of 17 amino acids. CDR3 sequence: CASSPAGGRAHTGELFF. The DNA for the CDR3 is TGTGCCAGCAGCCCCGCAGGAGGGCGGGCCCACACCGGGGAGCTGTTTTTT.

The J gene is TRBJ1-2, the V gene TRBV28; D gene unclear. The germline gives CDR1 MDHEN, CDR2 SYDVKM. The CDR3 is made up of 11 amino acids. With 5 bases removed from V and 10 bases from J, the gap between germline ends came to 11 bases. In DNA form, the CDR3 reads TGTGCCAGCAGTCCCCTCTACGTCTACACCTTC. Its translation is CASSPLYVYTF.

In this sample, this clone turned up a few times. V usage is TRBV6-1 and J usage is TRBJ2-5, with D perhaps TRBD2 (6 bases). This CDR3 contains 16 residues. CDR1 is MNHNS and CDR2 is SASEGT in the germline V gene. With 4 bases removed from V and 2 bases from J, the gap between germline ends came to 17 bases. The CDR3 loop reads CASSVTRGALQETQYF. The CDR3 DNA reads TGTGCCAGCAGTGTGACTCGCGGGGCTCTACAAGAGACCCAGTACTTC.

The chain uses TRBV6-4 and TRBJ1-6; tentatively, D is TRBD1 (5 bases). Germline V CDR1 and CDR2: MRHNA, SNTAGT. Trimming removed 6 bases at V and 8 bases at J, with 14 bases between. The CDR3 has 14 amino acids. Here the CDR3 DNA reads TGTGCCAGCAGGGGGGGACTCCGCGATTCACCCCTCCACTTT. Its translation is CASRGGLRDSPLHF.